Listed here are 29 T cell receptor beta chains from one sample, sequenced in a study of T-cell reconstitution after alpha-beta-depleted transplantation in children. The library targeted TCRbeta and was prepared with unique molecular identifiers. TCRdb used MiXCR to reprocess the PCR reads, holding one entry per CDR3 protein. The top ten clones hold about a sixth of a sample with 130,000 to 150,000 distinct CDR3 sequences, more than 8% of them seen once. The sequencing here drew on PBMCs, mostly from graft donor cells, taken 180 days after TCRalphabeta/CD19-depleted stem cell transplant. The receptors were sampled from a female patient between 2 and 15 years old who had a stem cell transplant for congenital amegakaryocytic thrombocytopenia, so the T cells may come from the graft donor.

As regards this clonotype: A clone one base away is much larger, so this may be a read error. This likely comes from a read error, as the CDR3 has no conserved phenylalanine or tryptophan at its end. This chain connects TRBV20-1 to TRBJ1-2; D gene uncertain. The V gene lost 3 bases and the J gene lost 5 bases, with 10 bases spanning the gap. CDR1 is DFQATT and CDR2 is SNEGSKA in the germline V gene (reference sequence). CDR3 size: 12 residues. As DNA, the CDR3 is TGCAGTGCTAGGGTGGTGGGATATGGCTACACCTCC. It specifies CSARVVGYGYTS.

This clonotype was counted a few times. This chain joins TRBV5-1 and TRBJ1-3; D gene uncertain. The CDR3 sequence is 15 residues long. Looked up from germline, CDR1 is SGHRS and CDR2 is YFSETQ. The germline V and J ends were trimmed by 4 bases and 1 base, with 12 bases remaining between them. CDR3 in amino acids: CASSPARGSGNTIYF. CDR3 nucleotide sequence: TGCGCCAGCAGCCCTGCACGGGGATCTGGAAACACCATATATTTT.

This sequence joins TRBV30 and TRBJ1-1; D possibly corresponds to TRBD1 (5 bases). The germline V gene encodes CDR1 GTSNPN and CDR2 SVGIG (reference sequence). The germline V and J ends were trimmed by 7 bases and 0 bases, with 18 bases remaining between them. This CDR3 contains 15 residues. DNA of the CDR3: TGTGCCTTGAGCTGGGGGTTCTTAATGAACACTGAAGCTTTCTTT. Its protein is CALSWGFLMNTEAFF.

This clonotype has ten or more counts. This chain joins TRBV29-1 and TRBJ2-5; D perhaps matches TRBD2 (6 bases). V shed 3 bases and J shed 5 bases, with 19 bases lying between them. Germline V gives CDR1 SQVTM, CDR2 ANQGSEA. The CDR3 runs 15 residues. CDR3 DNA sequence: TGCAGCGTTGACGGGACCCCCGCGGGACCGGAGACCCAGTACTTC. Translated, it gives CSVDGTPAGPETQYF.

This clonotype was found many times. The chain links TRBV28 to TRBJ2-1; 10 nucleotides align to TRBD2. Germline CDR1 MDHEN, CDR2 SYDVKM. J lost 1 base, V lost 4 bases, and 4 bases had no gene match. The CDR3 spans 16 residues. The CDR3 DNA reads TGTGCCAGCAGTTGGAATAGCGGGAGGTCCTACAATGAGCAGTTCTTC. Residues: CASSWNSGRSYNEQFF.

This clonotype was recorded many times. The V and J genes are TRBV7-2 and TRBJ1-5; the match to TRBD1 covers 7 bases. The germline V gene has CDR1 SGHTA and CDR2 FQGNSA. The CDR3 has 14 residues. Trimming removed 3 bases from V and 4 bases from J; junction bases left unmatched: 3. CDR3: CASSLGQMNQPQHF. For the CDR3, the DNA is TGTGCCAGCAGCTTGGGACAGATGAATCAGCCCCAGCATTTT.

This clonotype has at least ten counts. The V and J genes are TRBV6-5 and TRBJ2-3, with D possibly being TRBD1 (6 bases). The CDR3 contains 15 residues. V lost 0 bases and J lost 2, with 9 bases in between. Germline CDR1 is MNHEY and CDR2 is SVGAGI. This CDR3 reads CASSYSGTTTDTQYF. The CDR3, as DNA: TGTGCCAGCAGTTACTCCGGGACAACCACAGATACGCAGTATTTT.

This clonotype has a count of ten or more. The J gene is TRBJ2-2, the V gene TRBV20-1; 9 positions agree with TRBD1. After removal of 6 bases from V and 3 bases from J, the junction contained 8 bases not matched to a gene. This CDR3 is 15 amino acids long. In germline, CDR1 is DFQATT, CDR2 SNEGSKA (reference sequence). The CDR3 spells CSALGQGWDTGELFF. The CDR3 coding sequence is TGCAGTGCCCTGGGACAGGGTTGGGACACCGGGGAGCTGTTTTTT.

This clonotype was recorded at least ten times. This chain joins TRBV28 and TRBJ2-1; maybe TRBD1 (6 bases). The CDR3 totals 16 residues. The V gene's germline CDR1 is MDHEN and CDR2 SYDVKM. Deletions cut 2 bases from V and 4 bases from J, with 15 bases between. The CDR3 bases are TGTGCCAGCAGTTTAGGGGGCGGCTGGGGGTACAATGAGCAGTTCTTC. Its translation: CASSLGGGWGYNEQFF.

This clonotype was counted ten times or more. J is TRBJ1-5 and V is TRBV28; D uncertain. Between the trimmed V and J ends, which lost 6 bases and 5 bases, there was a span of 14 bases. This CDR3 contains 14 residues. CDR1 is MDHEN, CDR2 SYDVKM, per germline. CDR3 sequence (DNA): TGTGCCAGCAGAGTACGGGAGAGGGATCAGCCCCAGCATTTT. Residues: CASRVRERDQPQHF.

This clonotype was detected ten times or more. This chain joins TRBV28 and TRBJ2-3; the match to TRBD2 covers 10 bases. The CDR3 is 17 amino acids. Germline loops: CDR1 MDHEN, CDR2 SYDVKM. V was pared by 3 bases and J by 2 bases, with 8 bases of the junction left unmatched. This CDR3 reads CASSFFHLAGVTDTQYF. Written as DNA, the CDR3 is TGTGCCAGCAGTTTTTTCCATCTAGCGGGAGTCACAGATACGCAGTATTTT.

This clonotype was found many times. This chain uses TRBV20-1 with TRBJ2-7; the D gene could be TRBD1 or TRBD2 (5 bases each). The V and J ends lost 3 bases and 4 bases respectively, with 13 bases between them. The CDR3 loop spans 13 amino acids. Germline CDR1 and CDR2: DFQATT and SNEGSKA (reference sequence). The CDR3 sequence: CSARPGTPYEQYF. The CDR3 region has the DNA TGCAGTGCTAGGCCGGGGACCCCGTACGAGCAGTACTTC.

This clonotype has a handful of counts. The chain uses TRBV20-1 and TRBJ1-2; weak D call: TRBD1 (5 bases). The CDR3 runs to 15 residues. Germline CDR1 DFQATT, CDR2 SNEGSKA (reference sequence). Trimming took off 1 base at V and 3 bases at J, with 15 bases between the two ends. The CDR3 here is CSARAPGRNYYGYTF. CDR3 nucleotide sequence: TGCAGTGCTAGAGCCCCGGGACGAAACTACTATGGCTACACCTTC.

With respect to this clonotype: A much bigger clone sits one base away, suggesting this may be a read error. The V and J genes are TRBV20-1 and TRBJ2-4; D gene uncertain. CDR3 length equals 11 residues. Germline CDR1 reads DFQATT; CDR2 reads SNEGSKA (reference sequence). CDR3 residues: CSASSKNSQYF. The CDR3 DNA sequence: TGCAGTGCTAGTTCCAAAAACAGTCAGTACTTC.

In its sample, this clonotype was seen many times. V and J are TRBV11-1 and TRBJ2-1; 9 bases agree with TRBD2. V was clipped by 5 bases and J by 5 bases; unmatched bases: 7. CDR3 length: 15 amino acids. Germline loops: CDR1 SGHAT, CDR2 FQDESV (reference sequence). The CDR3 coding sequence is TGTGCCAGCAGCCCGAGCGGGAGGACGAACAATGAGCAGTTCTTC. Protein sequence: CASSPSGRTNNEQFF.

A note on this clonotype: A read error may explain this, as a much larger clone is one base away. The chain joins TRBV20-1 to TRBJ2-3; perhaps TRBD2 as D (6 bases). The CDR3 consists of 15 residues. The germline CDR1 and CDR2 sequences are DFQATT and SNEGSKA (reference sequence). CDR3 sequence reads: CSASPWRGGIDMQYF. The CDR3 nucleotides are TGCAGTGCTAGTCCCTGGCGGGGAGGAATAGATATGCAGTATTTT.

This clonotype was observed many times. The genes are TRBV29-1 and TRBJ1-4; perhaps TRBD1 as D (5 bases). Trimming took off 6 bases at V and 0 bases at J, with 11 bases between the two ends. Germline loops: CDR1 SQVTM, CDR2 ANQGSEA. The CDR3 loop spans 14 amino acids. Written as DNA, the CDR3 is TGCAGCGTGGCAGGGAGTGCAACTAATGAAAAACTGTTTTTT. Its translation is CSVAGSATNEKLFF.

This clonotype was observed a handful of times. The CDR3 protein is CASSQERRAPYNEQFF. The CDR3 DNA is TGCGCCAGCAGCCAAGAACGACGGGCGCCCTACAATGAGCAGTTCTTC. The rearrangement uses TRBV4-3 and TRBJ2-1; D uncertain. The V and J ends lost 0 bases and 2 bases respectively, with 11 bases between them. The germline gives CDR1 LGHNA, CDR2 YSLEER. The CDR3 has 16 residues.

This clonotype was recorded many times. The CDR3 sequence: CSAISGTSTDTQYF. In DNA form, the CDR3 reads TGCAGTGCCATTAGCGGGACTAGCACAGATACGCAGTATTTT. This rearrangement joins TRBV20-1 to TRBJ2-3, with 8 bases matching TRBD2. The germline CDR1 and CDR2 sequences are DFQATT and SNEGSKA (reference sequence). The CDR3 has 14 residues. V trimming: 6 bases; J trimming: 0 bases; junction bases outside the gene matches: 5.

V and J are TRBV30 and TRBJ1-2, with 8 bases matching TRBD1. The CDR3 spans 14 residues. V dropped 4 bases and J dropped 2; count of bases not matched to a gene: 6. In germline, CDR1 is GTSNPN, CDR2 SVGIG (reference sequence). CDR3 coding DNA: TGTGCCTGGACCCAGGACAGGGCCAACTATGGCTACACCTTC. Its protein product is CAWTQDRANYGYTF.

This clonotype was seen at least ten times. The chain links TRBV20-1 to TRBJ2-3; TRBD1 matches at 8 bases. The J segment lost 1 base and the V segment lost 6 bases, leaving 3 bases of the junction unmatched. Germline V lookup: CDR1 DFQATT, CDR2 SNEGSKA (reference sequence). The CDR3 covers 13 residues. CDR3 amino acids: CSATDRGTDTQYF. The CDR3 DNA reads TGCAGTGCCACGGACAGGGGCACAGATACGCAGTATTTT.

There are many counts of this clonotype. The chain employs TRBV7-8 and TRBJ1-4; D unresolved. The V end lost 10 bases, the J end lost 8 bases, and 14 bases lay between the germline ends. Per the germline V gene, CDR1 is SGHVS and CDR2 is FQNEAQ. This CDR3 has 12 amino acids. CDR3 region: CAIRGAEEKLFF. As DNA, the CDR3 is TGTGCCATCCGGGGAGCGGAGGAAAAACTGTTTTTT.

This clonotype was observed at least ten times. The gene calls are TRBV12-3 or TRBV12-4 and TRBJ1-2; 7 bases agree with TRBD1. The CDR3 totals 14 residues. V shed 7 bases and J 4 bases; nucleotides not matched to a gene: 9. The CDR3 DNA is TGTGCCAGCACCTCACGGGACAGTACCTATGGCTACACCTTC. Amino acids: CASTSRDSTYGYTF.

This clonotype showed up many times. J is TRBJ2-3 and V is TRBV20-1; TRBD1 agrees at 7 bases. This CDR3 region has 16 residues. The V gene end was trimmed by 1 base and the J gene end by 0 bases; junction bases not matched to a gene: 7. CDR1 and CDR2 from the germline V gene are DFQATT and SNEGSKA (reference sequence). CDR3 sequence: CSARANQGESTDTQYF. In DNA form, the CDR3 reads TGCAGTGCTAGAGCAAACCAGGGGGAAAGCACAGATACGCAGTATTTT.

The chain recombines TRBV20-1 with TRBJ2-3, with a possible D match to TRBD2 (6 bases). There are 16 residues in the CDR3. Germline V gene lookup returns CDR1 DFQATT and CDR2 SNEGSKA (reference sequence). Trimming left V 6 bases short and J 1 base short, with 20 bases between. The CDR3 region is CSAAVGRETGTDTQYF. For the CDR3, the DNA is TGCAGTGCCGCGGTGGGACGGGAGACGGGCACAGATACGCAGTATTTT.

The sample holds many counts of this clonotype. The chain joins TRBV20-1 to TRBJ2-7; D gene ambiguous. CDR1 is DFQATT, CDR2 SNEGSKA, per germline (reference sequence). The CDR3 covers 16 residues. V gave up 3 bases and J gave up 0 bases, with 18 bases separating them. In nucleotides, the CDR3 is TGCAGTGCTAGGTCCCCTCTAGTTTTGGACTCCTACGAGCAGTACTTC. Amino acids: CSARSPLVLDSYEQYF.

V is TRBV3-1 and J is TRBJ2-7; TRBD2 matches 8 bases. The V and J ends lost 0 bases and 4 bases, in that order; junction bases with no gene match: 8. CDR1 is LGHDT and CDR2 is YNNKEL in the germline V gene (reference sequence). This CDR3 spans 16 amino acids. CDR3 nucleotides: TGTGCCAGCAGCCAAGATGGTGGGAGCGGGAGTTACGAGCAGTACTTC. Translated, it gives CASSQDGGSGSYEQYF.

This clonotype was picked up a small number of times. The chain combines TRBV11-1 with TRBJ2-1; 15 bases align to TRBD2. Losses at the gene ends were 7 bases for V and 4 bases for J; bases not matched to a gene: 14. Germline CDR1 and CDR2: SGHAT and FQDESV (reference sequence). This CDR3 region has 19 residues. In DNA form, the CDR3 reads TGTGCCAGCACCATTGGACTAGCGGGAGGGCCTGCAGCGTACAATGAGCAGTTCTTC. Translation gives CASTIGLAGGPAAYNEQFF. Combining the CDR3 with reference TRBV11-1 and TRBJ2-1 gives the whole variable domain EAEVAQSPRYKITEKSQAVAFWCDPISGHATLYWYRQILGQGPELLVQFQDESVVDDSQLPKDRFSAERLKGVDSTLKIQPAELGDSAMYLCASTIGLAGGPAAYNEQFFGPGTRLTVL.

There are a few counts of this clonotype. The chain employs TRBV7-2 and TRBJ2-3; D perhaps matches TRBD1 (5 bases). Germline V lookup: CDR1 SGHTA, CDR2 FQGNSA. V was pared by 1 base and J by 2 bases, with 10 bases between. The CDR3 runs to 15 residues. DNA for the CDR3: TGTGCCAGCAGCTTAGTGGCAGGGTACACAGATACGCAGTATTTT. Its protein is CASSLVAGYTDTQYF.